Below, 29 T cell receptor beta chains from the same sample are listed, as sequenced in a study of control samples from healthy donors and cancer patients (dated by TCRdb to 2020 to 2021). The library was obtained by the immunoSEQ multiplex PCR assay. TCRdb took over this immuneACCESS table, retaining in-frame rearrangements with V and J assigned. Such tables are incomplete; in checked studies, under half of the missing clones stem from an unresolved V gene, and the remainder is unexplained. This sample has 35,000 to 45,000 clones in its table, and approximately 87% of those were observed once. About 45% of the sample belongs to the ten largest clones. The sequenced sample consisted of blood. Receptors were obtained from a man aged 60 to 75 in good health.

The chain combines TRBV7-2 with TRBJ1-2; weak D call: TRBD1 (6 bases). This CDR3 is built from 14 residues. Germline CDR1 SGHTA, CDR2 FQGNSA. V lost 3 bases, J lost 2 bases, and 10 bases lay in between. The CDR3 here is CASSFPTGNYGYTF. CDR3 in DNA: TGTGCCAGCAGCTTTCCCACAGGGAACTATGGCTACACCTTC.

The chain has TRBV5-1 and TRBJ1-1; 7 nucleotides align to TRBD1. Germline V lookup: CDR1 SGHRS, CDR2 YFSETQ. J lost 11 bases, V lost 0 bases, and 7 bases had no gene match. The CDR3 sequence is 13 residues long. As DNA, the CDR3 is TGCGCCAGCAGCTTGGAACTGACAGGGAAGGCTTTCTTT. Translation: CASSLELTGKAFF.

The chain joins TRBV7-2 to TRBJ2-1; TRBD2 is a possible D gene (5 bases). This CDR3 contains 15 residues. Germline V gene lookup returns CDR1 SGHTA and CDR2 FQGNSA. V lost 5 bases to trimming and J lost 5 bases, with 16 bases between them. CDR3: CASSLEASRHNEQFF. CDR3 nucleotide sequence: TGTGCCAGCAGCCTGGAGGCTAGCCGGCACAATGAGCAGTTCTTC. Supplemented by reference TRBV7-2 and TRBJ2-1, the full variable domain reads GAGVSQSPSNKVTEKGKDVELRCDPISGHTALYWYRQSLGQGLEFLIYFQGNSAPDKSGLPSDRFSAERTGGSVSTLTIQRTQQEDSAVYLCASSLEASRHNEQFFGPGTRLTVL.

Here the CDR3 reads CASSLISNEKLFF. CDR3 nucleotide sequence: TGTGCCAGCAGTTTAATCTCTAATGAAAAACTGTTTTTT. The rearrangement uses TRBV28 and TRBJ1-4, with unresolved D. CDR3 length equals 13 residues. Germline V gene sequence: CDR1 MDHEN, CDR2 SYDVKM. Deletions cut 2 bases from V and 3 bases from J, with 4 bases between. Based on the CDR3 plus reference TRBV28 and TRBJ1-4, the full variable domain is DVKVTQSSRYLVKRTGEKVFLECVQDMDHENMFWYRQDPGLGLRLIYFSYDVKMKEKGDIPEGYSVSREKKERFSLILESASTNQTSMYLCASSLISNEKLFFGSGTQLSVL.

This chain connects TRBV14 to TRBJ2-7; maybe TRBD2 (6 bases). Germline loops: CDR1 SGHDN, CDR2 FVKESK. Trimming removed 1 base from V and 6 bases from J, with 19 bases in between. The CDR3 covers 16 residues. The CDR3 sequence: CASSQGSGRSSFEQYF. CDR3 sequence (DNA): TGTGCCAGCAGCCAAGGCAGTGGGAGGTCTTCGTTCGAGCAGTACTTC.

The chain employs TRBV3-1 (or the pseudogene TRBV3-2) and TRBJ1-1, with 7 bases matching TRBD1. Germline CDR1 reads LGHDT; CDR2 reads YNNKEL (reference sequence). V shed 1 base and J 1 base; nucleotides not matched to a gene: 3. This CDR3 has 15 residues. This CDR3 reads CASSQGAGGNTEAFF. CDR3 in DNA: TGTGCCAGCAGCCAAGGGGCAGGGGGGAACACTGAAGCTTTCTTT.

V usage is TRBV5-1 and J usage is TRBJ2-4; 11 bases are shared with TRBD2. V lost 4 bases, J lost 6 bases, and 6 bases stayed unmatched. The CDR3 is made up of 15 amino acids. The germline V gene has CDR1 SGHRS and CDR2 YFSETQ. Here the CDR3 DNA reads TGCGCCAGCAGCCAAGGACTAGCGGGCCTAAACATTCAGTACTTC. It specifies CASSQGLAGLNIQYF.

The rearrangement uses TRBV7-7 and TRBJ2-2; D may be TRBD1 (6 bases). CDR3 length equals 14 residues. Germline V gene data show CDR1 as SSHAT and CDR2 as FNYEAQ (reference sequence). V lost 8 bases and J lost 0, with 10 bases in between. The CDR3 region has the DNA TGTGCCAGCGGCAGGGACACGAACACCGGGGAGCTGTTTTTT. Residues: CASGRDTNTGELFF.

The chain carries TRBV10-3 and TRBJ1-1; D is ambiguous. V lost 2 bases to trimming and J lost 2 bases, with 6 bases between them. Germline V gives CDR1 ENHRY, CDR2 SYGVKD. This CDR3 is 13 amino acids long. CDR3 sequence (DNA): TGTGCCATCAGTGAGCTCGGAAACACTGAAGCTTTCTTT. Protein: CAISELGNTEAFF.

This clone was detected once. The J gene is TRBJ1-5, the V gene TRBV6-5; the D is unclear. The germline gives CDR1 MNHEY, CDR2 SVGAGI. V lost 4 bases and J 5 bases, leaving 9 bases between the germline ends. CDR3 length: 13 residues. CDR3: CASSSDGYQPQHF. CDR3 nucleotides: TGTGCCAGCAGTTCTGACGGATATCAGCCCCAGCATTTT.

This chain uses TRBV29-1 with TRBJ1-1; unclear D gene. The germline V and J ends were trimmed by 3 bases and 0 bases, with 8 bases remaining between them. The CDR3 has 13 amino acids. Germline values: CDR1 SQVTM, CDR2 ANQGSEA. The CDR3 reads CSVDEQMNTEAFF. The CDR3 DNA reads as TGCAGCGTTGACGAACAGATGAACACTGAAGCTTTCTTT.

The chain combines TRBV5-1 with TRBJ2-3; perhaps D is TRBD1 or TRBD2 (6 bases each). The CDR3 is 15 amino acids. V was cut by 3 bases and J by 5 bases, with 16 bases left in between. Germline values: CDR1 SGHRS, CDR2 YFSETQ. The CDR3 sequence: CASSWRGDVRDTQYF. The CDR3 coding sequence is TGCGCCAGCAGCTGGAGGGGGGATGTGAGAGATACGCAGTATTTT.

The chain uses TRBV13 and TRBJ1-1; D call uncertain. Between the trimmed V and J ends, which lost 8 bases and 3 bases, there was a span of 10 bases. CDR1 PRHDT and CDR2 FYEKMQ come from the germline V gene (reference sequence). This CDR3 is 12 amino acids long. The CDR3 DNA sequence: TGTGCCAGCCTTAGAGACGACACTGAAGCTTTCTTT. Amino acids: CASLRDDTEAFF.

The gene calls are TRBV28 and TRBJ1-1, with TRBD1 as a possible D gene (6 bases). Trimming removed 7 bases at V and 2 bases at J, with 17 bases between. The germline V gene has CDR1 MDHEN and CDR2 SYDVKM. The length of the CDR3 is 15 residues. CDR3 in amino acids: CASTLGGVTNTEAFF. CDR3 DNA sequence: TGTGCCAGCACCCTAGGGGGGGTCACCAACACTGAAGCTTTCTTT.

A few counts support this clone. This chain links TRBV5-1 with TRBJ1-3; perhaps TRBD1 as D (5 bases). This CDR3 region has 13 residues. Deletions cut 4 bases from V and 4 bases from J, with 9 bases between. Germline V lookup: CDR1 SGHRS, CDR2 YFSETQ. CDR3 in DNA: TGCGCCAGCAGCCGGGAGGGGGGAAACACCATATATTTT. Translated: CASSREGGNTIYF.

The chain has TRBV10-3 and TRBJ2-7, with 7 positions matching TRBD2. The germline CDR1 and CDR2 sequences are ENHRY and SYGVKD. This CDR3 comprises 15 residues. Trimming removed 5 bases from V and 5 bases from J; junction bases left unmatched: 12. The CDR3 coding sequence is TGTGCCATCAGTTCCGGGACTACAGCGGGCCACGAGCAGTACTTC. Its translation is CAISSGTTAGHEQYF.

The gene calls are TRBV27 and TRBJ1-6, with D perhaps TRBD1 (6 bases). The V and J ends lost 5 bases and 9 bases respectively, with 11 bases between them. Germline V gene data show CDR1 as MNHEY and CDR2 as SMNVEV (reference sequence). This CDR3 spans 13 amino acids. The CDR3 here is CASSPRTASPLHF. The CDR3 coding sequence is TGTGCCAGCAGTCCCCGGACAGCTTCACCCCTCCACTTT.

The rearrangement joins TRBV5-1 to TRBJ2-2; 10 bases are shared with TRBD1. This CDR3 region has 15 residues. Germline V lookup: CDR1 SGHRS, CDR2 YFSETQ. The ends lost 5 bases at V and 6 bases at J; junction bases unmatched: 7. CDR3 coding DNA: TGCGCCAGCAGTTCTCGGGACAGGGGTTCCGGGGAGCTGTTTTTT. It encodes CASSSRDRGSGELFF. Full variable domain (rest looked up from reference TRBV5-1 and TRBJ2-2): KAGVTQTPRYLIKTRGQQVTLSCSPISGHRSVSWYQQTPGQGLQFLFEYFSETQRNKGNFPGRFSGRQFSNSRSEMNVSTLELGDSALYLCASSSRDRGSGELFFGEGSRLTVL.

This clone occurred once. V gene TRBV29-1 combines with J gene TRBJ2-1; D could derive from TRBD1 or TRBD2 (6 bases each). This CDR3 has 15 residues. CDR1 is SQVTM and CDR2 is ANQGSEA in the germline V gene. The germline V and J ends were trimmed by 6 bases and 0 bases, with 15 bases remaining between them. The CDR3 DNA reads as TGCAGCGTCGCCTCGGGGGCCGGCTCCTACAATGAGCAGTTCTTC. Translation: CSVASGAGSYNEQFF.

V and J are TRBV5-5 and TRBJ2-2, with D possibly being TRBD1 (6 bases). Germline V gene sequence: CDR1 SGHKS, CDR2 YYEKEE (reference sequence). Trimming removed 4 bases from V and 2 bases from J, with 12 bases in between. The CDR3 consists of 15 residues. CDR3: CASSAGTRNTGELFF. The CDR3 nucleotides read TGTGCCAGCAGCGCCGGGACACGAAACACCGGGGAGCTGTTTTTT.

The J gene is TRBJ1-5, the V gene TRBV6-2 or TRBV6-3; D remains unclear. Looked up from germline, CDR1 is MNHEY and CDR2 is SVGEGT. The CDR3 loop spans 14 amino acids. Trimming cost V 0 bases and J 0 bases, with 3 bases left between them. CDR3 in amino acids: CASSYSTSNQPQHF. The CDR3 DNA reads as TGTGCCAGCAGTTACTCGACTAGCAATCAGCCCCAGCATTTT.

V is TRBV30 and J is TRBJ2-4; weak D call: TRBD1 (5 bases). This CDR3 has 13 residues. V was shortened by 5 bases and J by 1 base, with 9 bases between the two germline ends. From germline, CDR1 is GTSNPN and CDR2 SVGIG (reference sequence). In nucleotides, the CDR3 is TGTGCCTGGGGGGCGGACGCCAAAAACATTCAGTACTTC. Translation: CAWGADAKNIQYF.

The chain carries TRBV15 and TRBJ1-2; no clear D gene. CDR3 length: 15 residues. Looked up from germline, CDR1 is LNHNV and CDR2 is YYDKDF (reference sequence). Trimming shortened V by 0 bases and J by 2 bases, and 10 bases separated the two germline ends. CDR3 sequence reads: CATSRDRSPNYGYTF. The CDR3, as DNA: TGTGCCACCAGCAGAGATAGGTCCCCGAACTATGGCTACACCTTC.

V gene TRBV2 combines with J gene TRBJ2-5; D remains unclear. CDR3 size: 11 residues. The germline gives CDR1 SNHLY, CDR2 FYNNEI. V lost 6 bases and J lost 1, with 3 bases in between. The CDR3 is CASSSQETQYF. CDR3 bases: TGTGCCAGCAGCAGCCAAGAGACCCAGTACTTC.

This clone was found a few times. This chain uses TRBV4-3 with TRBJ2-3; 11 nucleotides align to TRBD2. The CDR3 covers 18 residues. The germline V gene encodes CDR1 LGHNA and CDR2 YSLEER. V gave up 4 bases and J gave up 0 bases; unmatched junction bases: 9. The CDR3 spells CASSRGTSGGFSTDTQYF. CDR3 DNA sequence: TGCGCCAGCAGCCGCGGGACTAGCGGCGGATTTAGCACAGATACGCAGTATTTT.

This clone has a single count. CDR3 amino acids: CASSLLGQGNTGELFF. The CDR3, as DNA: TGTGCCAGCAGCTTACTCGGACAGGGGAACACCGGGGAGCTGTTTTTT. This chain joins TRBV7-9 and TRBJ2-2; TRBD1 matches 8 bases. Per the germline V gene, CDR1 is SEHNR and CDR2 is FQNEAQ (reference sequence). V shed 2 bases, J shed 1 base, and the junction held 3 bases outside the gene matches. The CDR3 has 16 amino acids.

CDR3 sequence reads: CSVASTVYGYTF. The CDR3 DNA is TGCAGCGTTGCCTCGACGGTCTATGGCTACACCTTC. The gene calls are TRBV29-1 and TRBJ1-2; D remains unclear. The V gene's germline CDR1 is SQVTM and CDR2 ANQGSEA. Trimming removed 4 bases at V and 4 bases at J, with 10 bases between. The CDR3 contains 12 residues. Based on the CDR3 plus reference TRBV29-1 and TRBJ1-2, the full variable domain is SAVISQKPSRDICQRGTSLTIQCQVDSQVTMMFWYRQQPGQSLTLIATANQGSEATYESGFVIDKFPISRPNLTFSTLTVSNMSPEDSSIYLCSVASTVYGYTFGSGTRLTVV.

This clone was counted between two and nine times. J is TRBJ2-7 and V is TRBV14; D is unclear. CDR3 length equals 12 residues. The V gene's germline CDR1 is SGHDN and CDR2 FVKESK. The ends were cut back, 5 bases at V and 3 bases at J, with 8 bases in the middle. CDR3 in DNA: TGTGCCAGCAGCTCCCGCCTCTACGAGCAGTACTTC. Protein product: CASSSRLYEQYF.

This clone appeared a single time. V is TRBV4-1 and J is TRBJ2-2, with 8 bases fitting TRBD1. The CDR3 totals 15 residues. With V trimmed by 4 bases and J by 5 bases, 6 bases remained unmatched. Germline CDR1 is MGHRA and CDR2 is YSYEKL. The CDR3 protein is CASSLQGAMTGELFF. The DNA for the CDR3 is TGCGCCAGCAGCCTTCAGGGGGCAATGACCGGGGAGCTGTTTTTT.